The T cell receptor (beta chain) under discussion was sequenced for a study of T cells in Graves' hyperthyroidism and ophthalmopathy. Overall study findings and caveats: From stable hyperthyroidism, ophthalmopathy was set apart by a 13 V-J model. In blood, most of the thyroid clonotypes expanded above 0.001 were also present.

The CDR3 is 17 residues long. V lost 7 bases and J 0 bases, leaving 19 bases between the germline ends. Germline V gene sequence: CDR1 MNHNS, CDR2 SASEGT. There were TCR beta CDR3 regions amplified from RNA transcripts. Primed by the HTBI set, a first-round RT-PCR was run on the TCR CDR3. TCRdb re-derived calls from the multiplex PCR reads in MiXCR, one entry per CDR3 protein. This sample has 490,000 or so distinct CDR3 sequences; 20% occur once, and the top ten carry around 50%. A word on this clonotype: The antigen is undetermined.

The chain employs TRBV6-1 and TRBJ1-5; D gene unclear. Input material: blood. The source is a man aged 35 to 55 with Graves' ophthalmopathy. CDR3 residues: CASTNTRQSISNQPQHF. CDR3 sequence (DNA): TGTGCCAGCACTAATACGCGGCAGTCTATTAGCAATCAGCCCCAGCATTTT.